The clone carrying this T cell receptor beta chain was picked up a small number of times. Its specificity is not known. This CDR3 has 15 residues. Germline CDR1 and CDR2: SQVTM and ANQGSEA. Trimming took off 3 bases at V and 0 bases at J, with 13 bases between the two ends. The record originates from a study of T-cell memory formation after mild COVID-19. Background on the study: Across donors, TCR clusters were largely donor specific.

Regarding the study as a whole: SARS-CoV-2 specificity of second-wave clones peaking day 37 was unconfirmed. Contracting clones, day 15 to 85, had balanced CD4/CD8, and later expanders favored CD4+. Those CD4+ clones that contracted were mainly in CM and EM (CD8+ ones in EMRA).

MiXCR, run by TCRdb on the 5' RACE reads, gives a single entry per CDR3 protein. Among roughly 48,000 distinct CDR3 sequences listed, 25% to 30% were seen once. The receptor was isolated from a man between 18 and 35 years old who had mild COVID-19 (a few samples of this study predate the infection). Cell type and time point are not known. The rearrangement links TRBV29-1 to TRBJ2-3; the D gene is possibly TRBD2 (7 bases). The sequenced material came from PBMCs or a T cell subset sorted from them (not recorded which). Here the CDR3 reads CSVEGGGPSTDTQYF. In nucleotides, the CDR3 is TGCAGCGTTGAGGGCGGGGGCCCTAGCACAGATACGCAGTATTTT.